These T cell receptor beta chains were read from a single sample in a study of blood T cell repertoires in COVID-19. Data came from immunoSEQ multiplex PCR; TCRdb stores just in-frame clones and leaves some out. The sample contains 250,000 or so clones, roughly 87% of which appear only once. Sequencing was carried out using PBMCs or T cells enriched from blood (not recorded which). Every receptor here comes from a young woman with acute COVID-19. The CDR3 runs from the conserved cysteine through the conserved F or W. The D gene is left open where the match is weak. A row's size may be missing; if present it is once, few, many or a size class.

D	V	size	J	CDR3	DNA
-	TRBV5-5	-	TRBJ2-3	CASSLDRDLDTQYF	TGTGCCAGCAGCCTGGACCGCGACTTGGATACGCAGTATTTT
-	TRBV7-9	once	TRBJ1-1	CASSWHLGGNVEAFF	TGTGCCAGCAGCTGGCATCTAGGGGGAAATGTTGAAGCTTTCTTT
-	TRBV4-1	few	TRBJ2-2	CASSHLDISNTGELFF	TGCGCCAGCAGCCACCTTGACATATCGAACACCGGGGAGCTGTTTTTT
TRBD1	TRBV4-2	-	TRBJ1-6	CASSQDWTGGSPPLHF	TGTGCCAGCAGCCAAGATTGGACAGGGGGTTCGCCACCCCTCCACTTT
TRBD1	TRBV7-8	-	TRBJ1-3	CASSFNRGSYGNTIYF	TGTGCCAGCAGCTTCAACAGGGGATCCTATGGAAACACCATATATTTT
TRBD1	TRBV12-3/TRBV12-4	-	TRBJ2-7	CASRRGLSYEQYF	TGTGCCAGCCGCAGGGGGCTATCCTACGAGCAGTACTTC
-	TRBV19	-	TRBJ1-4	CACRGFQNNEKLFF	TGTGCCTGTCGGGGGTTCCAGAATAATGAAAAACTGTTTTTT
-	TRBV6-5	once	TRBJ2-3	CASTPQGSDTQYF	TGTGCCAGTACACCCCAGGGTTCAGATACGCAGTATTTT
TRBD1	TRBV20-1	few	TRBJ1-5	CSASKQGAYQPQHF	TGCAGTGCTAGTAAACAGGGGGCTTATCAGCCCCAGCATTTT
TRBD1	TRBV18	-	TRBJ1-5	CASSPTGTGVQPQHF	TGTGCCAGCTCACCTACCGGGACAGGGGTTCAGCCCCAGCATTTT
-	TRBV19	-	TRBJ2-1	CASSIEAGTYNEQFF	TGTGCCAGTAGTATAGAAGCGGGCACCTACAATGAGCAGTTCTTC
-	TRBV3-1/TRBV3-2	-	TRBJ1-5	CASSQDLGGQPQHF	TGTGCCAGCAGCCAAGATCTCGGCGGTCAGCCCCAGCATTTT
TRBD2	TRBV11-2	-	TRBJ2-5	CASSRLAGGVETQYF	TGTGCCAGCAGCAGACTAGCGGGGGGTGTAGAGACCCAGTACTTC
TRBD1	TRBV25-1	-	TRBJ1-4	CASRTGGEGEKLFF	TGTGCCAGCAGAACAGGGGGCGAGGGTGAAAAACTGTTTTTT
-	TRBV6-1	-	TRBJ2-1	CASSEGPDEQFF	TGTGCCAGCAGTGAAGGTCCCGATGAGCAGTTCTTC
TRBD1	TRBV5-1	-	TRBJ1-1	CASSTSGQGRRNTEAFF	TGCGCCAGCAGCACCTCGGGACAGGGAAGACGGAACACTGAAGCTTTCTTT
TRBD1	TRBV5-1	-	TRBJ2-3	CASSSDRGDTQYF	TGCGCCAGCAGCTCCGACAGGGGAGATACGCAGTATTTT
-	TRBV4-1	-	TRBJ1-6	CASSQDRRGSPLHF	TGCGCCAGCAGCCAAGACAGACGCGGATCACCCCTCCACTTT
TRBD1	TRBV2	-	TRBJ1-4	CASRGPGQNIATNEKLFF	TGTGCCAGCAGGGGACCGGGACAGAATATAGCAACTAATGAAAAACTGTTTTTT
-	TRBV30	-	TRBJ1-6	CAWTTTGRNSPLHF	TGTGCCTGGACCACAACAGGGCGTAATTCACCCCTCCACTTT
-	TRBV4-1	-	TRBJ2-7	CASSQERPGPDSYEQYF	TGCGCCAGCAGCCAAGAGCGCCCAGGCCCCGACTCCTACGAGCAGTACTTC
-	TRBV5-4	once	TRBJ1-2	CASSSGRTAHYTF	TGTGCCAGCAGCTCCGGGAGGACAGCTCACTACACCTTC
-	TRBV5-1	once	TRBJ1-1	CASSPEGPAYTEAFF	TGCGCCAGCAGCCCGGAGGGGCCCGCCTACACTGAAGCTTTCTTT
-	TRBV11-2	-	TRBJ2-2	CASSLVAGELFF	TGTGCCAGCAGCTTAGTAGCCGGGGAGCTGTTTTTT
-	TRBV11-2	-	TRBJ1-4	CASSFDSNPNEKLFF	TGTGCCAGCAGCTTTGACAGTAACCCTAATGAAAAACTGTTTTTT
TRBD1	TRBV4-1	-	TRBJ2-7	CASSQIGQGNEQYF	TGCGCCAGCAGCCAAATCGGACAGGGCAACGAGCAGTACTTC
-	TRBV7-9	-	TRBJ1-5	CASSLATGSQPQHF	TGTGCCAGCAGCTTAGCAACAGGGAGTCAGCCCCAGCATTTT
-	TRBV27	-	TRBJ2-7	CASSLGQGNYEQYF	TGTGCCAGCAGTTTAGGGCAGGGGAATTACGAGCAGTACTTC
TRBD1	TRBV12-5	-	TRBJ1-4	CASGATTGGDDEKLFF	TGTGCTAGTGGAGCGACCACAGGGGGCGACGATGAAAAACTGTTTTTT
-	TRBV19	-	TRBJ1-5	CASSIVADQPQHF	TGTGCCAGTAGTATAGTAGCCGATCAGCCCCAGCATTTT
TRBD2	TRBV5-4	once	TRBJ2-1	CASSWGLARNRDEQFF	TGTGCCAGCAGCTGGGGACTAGCGAGGAATAGAGATGAGCAGTTCTTC
TRBD1	TRBV29-1	-	TRBJ2-1	CSATGTGENEQFF	TGCAGCGCAACCGGGACAGGGGAAAATGAGCAGTTCTTC
-	TRBV18	-	TRBJ1-5	CASSPQQTRDRPQHF	TGTGCCAGCTCACCACAACAGACACGCGATCGACCCCAGCATTTT
-	TRBV7-2	-	TRBJ1-2	CASSNPGLRNYGYTF	TGTGCCAGCAGCAACCCAGGTCTCCGAAACTATGGCTACACCTTC
-	TRBV5-5	-	TRBJ1-3	CASSFIQGPGNTIYF	TGTGCCAGCAGCTTTATTCAGGGGCCTGGAAACACCATATATTTT
TRBD1	TRBV10-2	-	TRBJ1-2	CASSTGTGGVNYGYTF	TGCGCCAGCAGTACCGGGACAGGGGGCGTCAACTATGGCTACACCTTC
-	TRBV5-6	-	TRBJ2-7	CASSLVWARPYEQYF	TGTGCCAGCAGCTTAGTTTGGGCCAGACCCTACGAGCAGTACTTC
-	TRBV4-1	once	TRBJ2-2	CASRPEFGSTSNTGELFF	TGCGCCAGCCGTCCAGAATTTGGGAGTACCTCTAACACCGGGGAGCTGTTTTTT
TRBD1	TRBV14	-	TRBJ1-1	CASSPLTGKTLSTEAFF	TGTGCCAGCAGCCCGCTGACAGGGAAAACTCTCTCCACTGAAGCTTTCTTT
-	TRBV6-5	-	TRBJ1-2	CASSYEPGHRGYTF	TGTGCCAGCAGTTACGAGCCGGGACACCGAGGCTACACCTTC
-	TRBV28	once	TRBJ2-7	CASSLTRGEQYF	TGTGCCAGCAGTTTAACCAGGGGCGAGCAGTACTTC
-	TRBV5-1	-	TRBJ1-1	CASRLEEPNTEAFF	TGCGCCAGCAGGCTTGAAGAGCCCAACACTGAAGCTTTCTTT